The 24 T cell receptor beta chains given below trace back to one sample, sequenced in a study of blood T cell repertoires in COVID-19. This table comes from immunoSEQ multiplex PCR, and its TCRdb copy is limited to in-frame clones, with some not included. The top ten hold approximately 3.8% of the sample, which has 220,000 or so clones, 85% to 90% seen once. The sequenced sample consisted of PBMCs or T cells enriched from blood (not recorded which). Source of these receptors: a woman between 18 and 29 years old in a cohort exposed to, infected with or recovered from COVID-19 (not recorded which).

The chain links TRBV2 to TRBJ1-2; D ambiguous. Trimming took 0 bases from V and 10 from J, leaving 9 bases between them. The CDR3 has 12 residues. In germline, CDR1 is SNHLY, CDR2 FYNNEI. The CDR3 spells CASSEARQLYTF. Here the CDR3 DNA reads TGTGCCAGCAGTGAAGCGCGACAACTCTACACCTTC.

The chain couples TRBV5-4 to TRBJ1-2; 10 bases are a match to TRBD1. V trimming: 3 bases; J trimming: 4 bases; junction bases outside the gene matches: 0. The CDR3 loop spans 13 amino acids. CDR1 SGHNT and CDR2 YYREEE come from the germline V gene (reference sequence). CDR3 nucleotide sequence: TGTGCCAGCAGCTGGACAGGGGGCTATGGCTACACCTTC. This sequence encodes CASSWTGGYGYTF.

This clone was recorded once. CDR3 in DNA: TGTGCCAGCAGCACAACAGGGGGCCGCAACACCGGGGAGCTGTTTTTT. Its translation is CASSTTGGRNTGELFF. V and J are TRBV28 and TRBJ2-2, with 9 nucleotides matching TRBD1. The germline gives CDR1 MDHEN, CDR2 SYDVKM. The CDR3 runs 16 residues. The V and J ends lost 6 bases and 2 bases, in that order; junction bases with no gene match: 7.

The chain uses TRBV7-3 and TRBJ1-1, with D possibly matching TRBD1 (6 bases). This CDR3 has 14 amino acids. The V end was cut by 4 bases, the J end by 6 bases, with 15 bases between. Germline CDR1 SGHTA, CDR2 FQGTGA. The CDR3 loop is CASSSGQMGAEAFF. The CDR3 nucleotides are TGTGCCAGCAGCTCTGGACAGATGGGCGCTGAAGCTTTCTTT.

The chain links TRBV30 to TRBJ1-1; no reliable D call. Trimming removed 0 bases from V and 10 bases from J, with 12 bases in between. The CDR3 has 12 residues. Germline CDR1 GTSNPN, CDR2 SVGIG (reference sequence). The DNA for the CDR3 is TGTGCCTGGAGTGTATCGCTCCCAGGAGCTTTCTTT. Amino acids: CAWSVSLPGAFF. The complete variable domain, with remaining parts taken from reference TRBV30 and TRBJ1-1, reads SQTIHQWPATLVQPVGSPLSLECTVEGTSNPNLYWYRQAAGRGLQLLFYSVGIGQISSEVPQNLSASRPQDRQFILSSKKLLLSDSGFYLCAWSVSLPGAFFGQGTRLTVV.

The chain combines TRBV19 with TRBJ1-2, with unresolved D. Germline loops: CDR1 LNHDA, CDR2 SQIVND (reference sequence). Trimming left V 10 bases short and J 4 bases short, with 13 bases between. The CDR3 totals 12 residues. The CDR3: CATKGGSYGYTF. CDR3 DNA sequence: TGTGCCACCAAAGGCGGAAGCTATGGCTACACCTTC.

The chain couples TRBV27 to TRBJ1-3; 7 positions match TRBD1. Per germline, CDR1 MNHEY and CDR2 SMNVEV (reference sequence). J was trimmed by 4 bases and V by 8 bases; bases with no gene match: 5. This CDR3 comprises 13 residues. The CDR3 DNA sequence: TGTGCCAGCGGCCTGGACAGGGGAAACACCATATATTTT. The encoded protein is CASGLDRGNTIYF.

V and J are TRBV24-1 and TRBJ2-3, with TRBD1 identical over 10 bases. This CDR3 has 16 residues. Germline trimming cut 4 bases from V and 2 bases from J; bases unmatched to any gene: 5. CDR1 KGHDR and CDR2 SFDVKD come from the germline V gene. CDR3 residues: CATSEPGQGITDTQYF. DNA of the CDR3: TGTGCCACCAGTGAGCCGGGACAGGGGATCACAGATACGCAGTATTTT.

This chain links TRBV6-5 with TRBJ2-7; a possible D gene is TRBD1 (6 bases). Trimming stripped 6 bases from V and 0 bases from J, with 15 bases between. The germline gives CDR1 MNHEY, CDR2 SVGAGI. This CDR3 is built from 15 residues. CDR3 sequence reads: CASRDRTVSSYEQYF. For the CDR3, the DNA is TGTGCCAGCAGGGACCGGACAGTTAGCTCCTACGAGCAGTACTTC.

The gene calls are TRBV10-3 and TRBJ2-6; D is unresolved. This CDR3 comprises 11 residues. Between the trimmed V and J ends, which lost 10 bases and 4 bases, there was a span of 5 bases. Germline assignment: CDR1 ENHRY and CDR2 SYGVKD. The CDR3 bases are TGTGCCACCCAGGGGGCCAACGTCCTGACTTTC. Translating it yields CATQGANVLTF.

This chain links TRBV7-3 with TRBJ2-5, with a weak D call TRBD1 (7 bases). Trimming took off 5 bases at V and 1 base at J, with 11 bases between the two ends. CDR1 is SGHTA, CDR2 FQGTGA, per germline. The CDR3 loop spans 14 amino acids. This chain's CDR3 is CASSQGGGQETQYF. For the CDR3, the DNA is TGTGCCAGCAGCCAGGGGGGCGGCCAAGAGACCCAGTACTTC.

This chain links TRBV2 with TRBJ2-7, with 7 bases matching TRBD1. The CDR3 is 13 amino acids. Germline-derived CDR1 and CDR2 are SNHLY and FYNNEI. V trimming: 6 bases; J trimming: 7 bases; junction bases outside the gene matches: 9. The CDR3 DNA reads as TGTGCCAGCAGGGGGGACAGTATAGGAGAGCAGTACTTC. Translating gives CASRGDSIGEQYF.

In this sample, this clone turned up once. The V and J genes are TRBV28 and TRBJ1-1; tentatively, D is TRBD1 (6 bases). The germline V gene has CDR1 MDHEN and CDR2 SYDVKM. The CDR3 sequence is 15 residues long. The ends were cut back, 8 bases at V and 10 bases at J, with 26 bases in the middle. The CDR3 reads CASGPPGVVRVVAFF. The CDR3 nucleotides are TGTGCCAGCGGCCCCCCAGGGGTTGTAAGGGTTGTAGCTTTCTTT.

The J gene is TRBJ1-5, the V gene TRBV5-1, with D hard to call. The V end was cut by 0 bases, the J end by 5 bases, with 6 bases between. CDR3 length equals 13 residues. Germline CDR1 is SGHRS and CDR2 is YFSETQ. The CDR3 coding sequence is TGCGCCAGCAGCTTGGACCCGGATCAGCCCCAGCATTTT. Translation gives CASSLDPDQPQHF. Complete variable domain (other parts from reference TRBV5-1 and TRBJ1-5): KAGVTQTPRYLIKTRGQQVTLSCSPISGHRSVSWYQQTPGQGLQFLFEYFSETQRNKGNFPGRFSGRQFSNSRSEMNVSTLELGDSALYLCASSLDPDQPQHFGDGTRLSIL.

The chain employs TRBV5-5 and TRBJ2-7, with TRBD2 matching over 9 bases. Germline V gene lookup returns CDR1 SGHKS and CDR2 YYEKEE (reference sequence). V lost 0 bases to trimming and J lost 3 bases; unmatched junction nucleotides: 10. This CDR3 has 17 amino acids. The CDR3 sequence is CASSLERTAGGLYEQYF. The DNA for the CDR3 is TGTGCCAGCAGCTTGGAACGGACAGCGGGGGGACTCTACGAGCAGTACTTC.

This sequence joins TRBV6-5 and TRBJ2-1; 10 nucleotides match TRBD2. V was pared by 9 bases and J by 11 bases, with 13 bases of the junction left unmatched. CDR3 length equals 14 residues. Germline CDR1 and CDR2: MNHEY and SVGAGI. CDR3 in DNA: TGTGCCAGTATAGCGGGAGGTGTCCCCCAGCAGCAGTTCTTC. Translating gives CASIAGGVPQQQFF.

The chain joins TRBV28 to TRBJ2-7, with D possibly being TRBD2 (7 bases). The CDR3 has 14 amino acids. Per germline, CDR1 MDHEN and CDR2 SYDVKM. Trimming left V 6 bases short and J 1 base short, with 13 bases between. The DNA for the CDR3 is TGTGCCAGCAGCCTAGGGGGGGCGTCCTACGAGCAGTACTTC. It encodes CASSLGGASYEQYF.

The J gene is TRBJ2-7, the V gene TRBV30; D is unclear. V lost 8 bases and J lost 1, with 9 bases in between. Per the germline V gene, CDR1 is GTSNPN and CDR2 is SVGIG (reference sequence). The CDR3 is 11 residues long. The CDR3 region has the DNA TGTGCCACCTCAGGATCCTACGAGCAGTACTTC. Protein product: CATSGSYEQYF.

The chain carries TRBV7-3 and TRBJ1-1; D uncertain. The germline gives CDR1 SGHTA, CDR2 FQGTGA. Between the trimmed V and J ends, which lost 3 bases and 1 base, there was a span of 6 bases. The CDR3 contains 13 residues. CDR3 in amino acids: CASSFSWNTEAFF. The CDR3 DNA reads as TGTGCCAGCAGCTTCAGTTGGAACACTGAAGCTTTCTTT.

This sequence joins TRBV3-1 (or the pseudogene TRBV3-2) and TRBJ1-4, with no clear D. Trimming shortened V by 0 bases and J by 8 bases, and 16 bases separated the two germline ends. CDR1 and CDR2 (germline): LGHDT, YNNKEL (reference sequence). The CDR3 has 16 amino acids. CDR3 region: CASSQDVGKRREKLFF. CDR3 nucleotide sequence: TGTGCCAGCAGCCAAGATGTCGGGAAACGGCGGGAAAAACTGTTTTTT.

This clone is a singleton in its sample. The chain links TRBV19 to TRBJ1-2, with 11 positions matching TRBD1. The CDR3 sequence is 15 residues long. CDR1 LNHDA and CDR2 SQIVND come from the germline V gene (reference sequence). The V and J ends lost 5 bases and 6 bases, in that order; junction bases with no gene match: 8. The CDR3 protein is CASSGLGQGEDGYTF. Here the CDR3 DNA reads TGTGCCAGTAGTGGCCTGGGACAGGGGGAGGATGGCTACACCTTC.

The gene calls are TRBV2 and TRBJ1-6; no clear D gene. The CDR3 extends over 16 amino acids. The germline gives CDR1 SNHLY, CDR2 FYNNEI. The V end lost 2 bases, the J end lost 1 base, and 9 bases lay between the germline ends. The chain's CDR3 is CASSENGQSYNSPLHF. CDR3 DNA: TGTGCCAGCAGTGAAAATGGGCAGTCCTATAATTCACCCCTCCACTTT.

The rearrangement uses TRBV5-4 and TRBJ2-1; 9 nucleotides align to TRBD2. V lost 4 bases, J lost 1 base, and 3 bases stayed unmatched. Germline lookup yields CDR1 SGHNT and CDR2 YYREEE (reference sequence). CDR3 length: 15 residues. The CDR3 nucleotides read TGTGCCAGCAGCGCGAGCGGGAGGTCCTACAATGAGCAGTTCTTC. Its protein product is CASSASGRSYNEQFF. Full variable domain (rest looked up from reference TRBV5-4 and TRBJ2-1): ETGVTQSPTHLIKTRGQQVTLRCSSQSGHNTVSWYQQALGQGPQFIFQYYREEENGRGNFPPRFSGLQFPNYSSELNVNALELDDSALYLCASSASGRSYNEQFFGPGTRLTVL.

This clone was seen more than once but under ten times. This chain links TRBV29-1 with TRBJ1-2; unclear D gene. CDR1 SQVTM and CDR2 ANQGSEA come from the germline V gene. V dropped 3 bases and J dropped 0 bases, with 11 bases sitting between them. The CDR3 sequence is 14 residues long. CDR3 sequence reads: CSVDGSTANYGYTF. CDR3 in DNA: TGCAGCGTTGACGGCAGCACAGCTAACTATGGCTACACCTTC.